Shown below are 5 T cell receptor beta chains from a single sample sequenced in a study of shared clonotypes between healthy human individuals. CD45RO-negative CD8 cells positively selected for CCR7 made up the naive population, which excluded terminally differentiated effector memory CD45RA+ cells. TCRdb keeps only in-frame clones here, not all; method: immunoSEQ multiplex PCR. The sample includes about 2 million clones, about 95% of them seen just once. Sequencing used naive CD8+ T cells sorted from blood. These receptors all stem from a man aged 18 to 29 in good health.

On this clone itself: One end of the junction fails to match germline, which may point to a read error. The CDR3 region has the DNA TGTGCTAGCAGCTCCGGGACAGGCAATGAGCAGTTCTTC. It codes for CASSSGTGNEQFF. This rearrangement joins TRBV7-7 to TRBJ2-1; 8 bases line up with TRBD1. The CDR3 has 13 residues. Per germline, CDR1 SSHAT and CDR2 FNYEAQ (reference sequence).

This chain uses TRBV7-9 with TRBJ1-2, with D uncertain. The CDR3 loop spans 13 amino acids. Germline loops: CDR1 SEHNR, CDR2 FQNEAQ (reference sequence). V was clipped by 3 bases and J by 3 bases, with 8 bases between them. As DNA, the CDR3 is TGTGCCAGCAGCTTCGGGGATTACTATGGCTACACCTTC. Residues: CASSFGDYYGYTF.

As to this clone: Additional DNA sequences in this sample encode the identical CDR3. This chain links TRBV11-2 with TRBJ2-7; TRBD2 aligns across 8 bases. The trim removed 1 base at V and 1 base at J, leaving 3 bases unmatched. From germline, CDR1 is SGHAT and CDR2 FQNNGV. This CDR3 is built from 15 residues. The CDR3 sequence is CASSLVAGPSYEQYF. As DNA, the CDR3 is TGTGCCAGCAGCTTAGTAGCGGGGCCTTCCTACGAGCAGTACTTC.

The chain links TRBV10-2 to TRBJ2-7, with D possibly being TRBD2 (7 bases). V was cut by 8 bases and J by 0 bases, with 20 bases left in between. The CDR3 is 16 residues long. In germline, CDR1 is WSHSY, CDR2 SAAADI. The CDR3 spells CASSLLPAGASYEQYF. CDR3 in DNA: TGCGCCAGCTCCCTCCTTCCGGCGGGGGCCTCCTACGAGCAGTACTTC.

Concerning this clone: This specimen includes other DNA sequences encoding the same CDR3. V and J are TRBV7-9 and TRBJ2-5; D uncertain. The CDR3 loop spans 12 amino acids. Germline values: CDR1 SEHNR, CDR2 FQNEAQ (reference sequence). Between the trimmed V and J ends, which lost 1 base and 5 bases, there was a span of 5 bases. The CDR3 region is CASSLGRETQYF. The CDR3 bases are TGTGCCAGCAGCTTAGGGCGGGAGACCCAGTACTTC.